This T cell receptor beta chain was found in a study of shared clonotypes between healthy human individuals. TCRdb keeps only in-frame clones here, not all; method: immunoSEQ multiplex PCR. Here the sample spans around 1.1 million clones, about 84% being singletons. CDR3 length equals 16 residues. CDR1 MNHEY and CDR2 SMNVEV come from the germline V gene (reference sequence). V was clipped by 6 bases and J by 3 bases; unmatched bases: 11. The sequence was collected from a man younger than 35 in good health. Some clones in this sample may be carry-over from other donors' samples. Sequencing used memory CD4+ T cells from PBMCs. Subset described: CD45RA-negative fraction. The chain joins TRBV27 to TRBJ1-3; TRBD1 matches at 7 bases. This chain's CDR3 is CASRRSRDSNGNTIYF. The CDR3 bases are TGTGCCAGCAGACGATCGAGGGACAGTAATGGAAACACCATATATTTT.